Here is one T cell receptor beta chain with its context. Assay used: immunoSEQ multiplex PCR; TCRdb lists only in-frame clones, some missing. Among 76,000 or so clones listed, more than 80% were seen once. This entry belongs to a study of PD-1 blockade in mismatch repair-deficient tumors. Study as a whole: All were previously treated, progressing patients with eleven to twelve mismatch repair-deficient cancer types.

Germline CDR1 reads SGHNT; CDR2 reads YYREEE (reference sequence). Trimming left V 0 bases short and J 2 bases short, with 11 bases between. The CDR3 is 15 residues long. This receptor was identified in an adult with mismatch repair-deficient cancer. The rearrangement joins TRBV5-4 to TRBJ1-2; maybe TRBD1 (6 bases). Specimen: peripheral blood, collected 44 weeks after starting pembrolizumab. CDR3 nucleotides: TGTGCCAGCAGCTTGGGTCAGACAGGCAACTATGGCTACACCTTC. It translates to CASSLGQTGNYGYTF.